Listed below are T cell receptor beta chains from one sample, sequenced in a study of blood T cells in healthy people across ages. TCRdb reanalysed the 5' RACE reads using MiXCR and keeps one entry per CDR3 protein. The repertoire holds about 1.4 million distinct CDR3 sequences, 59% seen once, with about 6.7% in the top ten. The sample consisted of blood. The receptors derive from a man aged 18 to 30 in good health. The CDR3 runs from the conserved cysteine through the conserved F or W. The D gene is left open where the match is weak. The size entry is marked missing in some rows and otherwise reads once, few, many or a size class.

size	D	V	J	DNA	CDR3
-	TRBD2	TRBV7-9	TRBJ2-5	TGTGCCAGCAGCTGGGAGGGAGCTGGGGAGCAGTACTTC	CASSWEGAGEQYF
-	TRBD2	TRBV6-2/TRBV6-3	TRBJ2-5	TGTGCCAGCAGTAGCATAGCGGGGGGAGCAGAGACCCAGTACTTC	CASSSIAGGAETQYF
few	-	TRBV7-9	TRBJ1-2	TGTGCCAGCAGCCCGAACGGACGAGGGCTTGGCTACACCTTC	CASSPNGRGLGYTF
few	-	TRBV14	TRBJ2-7	TGTGCCAGCGGAGAGGGCTCCTACGAGCAGTACTTC	CASGEGSYEQYF
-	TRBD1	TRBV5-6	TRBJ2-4	TGTGCCAGCAGCTTTGTTGGACAGGGCGAAGAAAACATTCAGTACTTC	CASSFVGQGEENIQYF
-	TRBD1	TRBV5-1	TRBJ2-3	TGCGCCAGCAGCACCTCAGGACAGGGCGGGATAGATACGCAGTATTTT	CASSTSGQGGIDTQYF
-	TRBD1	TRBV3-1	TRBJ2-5	TGTGCCAGCAGCCAAGGCCTGGGACAGGGGAGAGAGACCCAGTACTTC	CASSQGLGQGRETQYF
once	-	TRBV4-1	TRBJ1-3	TGCGCCAGCAGCCAAAGCCCGCGGGGGTTTGGAAACACCATATATTTT	CASSQSPRGFGNTIYF
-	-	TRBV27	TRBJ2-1	TGTGCCAGCAGTTACCAGGGGAATGGTGAGCAGTTCTTC	CASSYQGNGEQFF
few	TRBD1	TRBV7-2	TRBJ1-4	TGTGCCAGCAGCTCGGGACAGTATAATGAAAAACTGTTTTTT	CASSSGQYNEKLFF
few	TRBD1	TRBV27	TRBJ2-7	TGTGCCAGCAGCCGACAGGGGGGCGAGCAGTACTTC	CASSRQGGEQYF
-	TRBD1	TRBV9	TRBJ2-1	TGTGCCAGCAGCGTAACTGGACAGGCCTCCTACAATGAGCAGTTCTTC	CASSVTGQASYNEQFF
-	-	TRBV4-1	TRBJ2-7	TGCGCCAGCAGCCAAGTCCCCCCTAGCTTGCCCTCCTACGAGCAGTACTTC	CASSQVPPSLPSYEQYF
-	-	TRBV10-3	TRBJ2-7	TGTGCCATCGAAGACAGCTCCTACGAGCAGTACTTC	CAIEDSSYEQYF
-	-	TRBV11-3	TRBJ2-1	TGTGCCAGCAGCGAGAGGGCGTCCTACAATGAGCAGTTCTTC	CASSERASYNEQFF
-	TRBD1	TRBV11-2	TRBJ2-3	TGTGCCAGCAGCTTTGACAGGGTCACAGGTACGCAGTATTTT	CASSFDRVTGTQYF
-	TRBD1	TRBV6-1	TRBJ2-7	TGTGCCAGCAGCCGTGGACAGGGAATGCGGTACGAGCAGTACTTC	CASSRGQGMRYEQYF
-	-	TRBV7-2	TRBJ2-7	TGTGCCAGCAGCTTATTTCTGGGGGCCTACGAGCAGTACTTC	CASSLFLGAYEQYF
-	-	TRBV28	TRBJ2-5	TGTGCCAGCCAACCCCCAGGTTATGGGACCCAGTACTTC	CASQPPGYGTQYF
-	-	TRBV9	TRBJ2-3	TGTGCCAGCAGCCCTCAGGGTCGCCGCACAGATACGCAGTATTTT	CASSPQGRRTDTQYF
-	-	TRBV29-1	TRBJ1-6	TGCAGGGACGGGGGCTATAATTCACCCCTCCACTTT	CRDGGYNSPLHF
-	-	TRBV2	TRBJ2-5	TGTGCCAGCAGTGCCAGGGGACAAAATGCCCAAGAGACCCAGTACTTC	CASSARGQNAQETQYF
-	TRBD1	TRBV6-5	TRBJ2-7	TGTGCCACCAGACCCGGGACAGGACCCTACGAGCAGTACTTC	CATRPGTGPYEQYF
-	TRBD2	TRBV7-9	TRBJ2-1	TGTGCCAGCAGCTTAGCTGGACTAGCGGTTAATGAGCAGTTCTTC	CASSLAGLAVNEQFF
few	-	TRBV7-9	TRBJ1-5	TGTGCCAGCAGCCGCGGACGTGGCAATCAGCCCCAGCATTTT	CASSRGRGNQPQHF
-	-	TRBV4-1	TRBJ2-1	TGCGCCAGCAGCCAGAGGGAGTTCAATGAGCAGTTCTTC	CASSQREFNEQFF
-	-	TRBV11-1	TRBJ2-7	TGTGCCAGCAGCTTGCACATTTCCAGGGGCTGGACCGCCGAGCAGTACTTC	CASSLHISRGWTAEQYF
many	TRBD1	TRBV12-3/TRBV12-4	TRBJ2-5	TGTGCCAGCAGTTCAACAGGGGGCCGGGAGACCCAGTACTTC	CASSSTGGRETQYF
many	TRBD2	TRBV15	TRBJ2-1	TGTGCCACCAGCCGGGGGACTAGCGATGTTGGGGAGCAGTTCTTC	CATSRGTSDVGEQFF
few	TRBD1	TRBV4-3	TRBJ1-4	TGCGCCAGCAGCCAAATACAGGGGGGAAATGAAAAACTGTTTTTT	CASSQIQGGNEKLFF
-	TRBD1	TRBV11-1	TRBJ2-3	TGTGCCAGCAGCTTACCAGGGGGGAACTACGGGACAGGGGGCTTTTCAGATACGCAGTATTTT	CASSLPGGNYGTGGFSDTQYF
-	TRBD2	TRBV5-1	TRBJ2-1	TGCGCCAGCAGCAGTAGGACTAGCGGACGTGGCTCCTACAATGAGCAGTTCTTC	CASSSRTSGRGSYNEQFF
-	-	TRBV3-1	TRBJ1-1	TGTGTCAGCAGCCTTCAGGGGAGGGGCACTGAAGCTTTCTTT	CVSSLQGRGTEAFF
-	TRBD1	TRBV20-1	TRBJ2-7	TGCAGTGCTAGAGCCCCGCGGGCAGGGGGCGAGAAGTACTTC	CSARAPRAGGEKYF
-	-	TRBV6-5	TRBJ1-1	TGTGCCAGCAGATCAACAGGCACTGAAGCTTTCTTT	CASRSTGTEAFF
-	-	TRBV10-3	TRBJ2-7	TGTGCCACGTCGATTATGGGGGGCGAGGGATCCTACGAGCAGTACTTC	CATSIMGGEGSYEQYF
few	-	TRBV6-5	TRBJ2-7	TGTGCCAGCAGTCCTCTCGGTGGAACCTACGAGCAGTACTTC	CASSPLGGTYEQYF
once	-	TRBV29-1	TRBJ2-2	TGCAGCGTTGATCGACCGGGGGAGGGGGAGCTGTTTTTT	CSVDRPGEGELFF
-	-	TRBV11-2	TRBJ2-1	TGTGCCAGCAGCTTAGATAGAGGCAGCCATACTCCCTACAATGAGCAGTTCTTC	CASSLDRGSHTPYNEQFF
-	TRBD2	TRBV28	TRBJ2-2	TGTGCCAGCAGTATCTTTAGCGGGGGGGCTCACACCGGGGAGCTGTTTTTT	CASSIFSGGAHTGELFF
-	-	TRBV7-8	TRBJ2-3	TGTGCCAGCAGGGGACAACACAAGAAATATACGCAGTATTTT	CASRGQHKKYTQYF
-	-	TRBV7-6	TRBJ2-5	TGTGCCAGCAGCTTCTGGACAGAGCAAGAGACCCAGTACTTC	CASSFWTEQETQYF
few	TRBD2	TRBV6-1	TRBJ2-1	TGTGCCAGCACTCGACTAGCGGGGGACTACAATGAGCAGTTCTTC	CASTRLAGDYNEQFF